A selection of T cell receptor beta chains follows, all from one sample in a study of T cell responses to AZD1222 COVID-19 vaccine. Only in-frame clones appear in the TCRdb table, and some are missing; sequencing was by immunoSEQ multiplex PCR. The sample contains 80,000 to 100,000 clones, 70% to 90% of which appear only once. The source was peripheral blood, collected 28 days after the second AZD1222 dose. These receptors were obtained from an adult who received the AZD1222 COVID-19 vaccine. The CDR3 runs from the conserved cysteine through the conserved F or W. Fields, in order: V gene, J gene, D gene, CDR3 length, clone size, CDR3 protein, CDR3 DNA. The D gene is left open where the match is weak. Size tells how often a clone was seen (once, few, many) or the class of an expanded clone, and some rows leave it out.

v_gene: TRBV11-3; j_gene: TRBJ2-2; d_gene: .; len: 13; abundance: .; CDR3aa: CASSLVGTGELFF; CDR3nt: TGTGCCAGCAGCTTAGTGGGTACCGGGGAGCTGTTTTTT
v_gene: TRBV6-5; j_gene: TRBJ2-7; d_gene: .; len: 11; abundance: .; CDR3aa: CASSTTYEQYF; CDR3nt: TGTGCCAGCAGTACCACCTACGAGCAGTACTTC
v_gene: TRBV7-8; j_gene: TRBJ1-5; d_gene: .; len: 16; abundance: .; CDR3aa: CASSFLQVGGNQPQHF; CDR3nt: TGTGCCAGCAGTTTTTTACAGGTTGGAGGTAATCAGCCCCAGCATTTT
v_gene: TRBV6-1; j_gene: TRBJ1-4; d_gene: TRBD1; len: 17; abundance: once; CDR3aa: CASSEAQTTGATEKLFF; CDR3nt: TGTGCCAGCAGTGAAGCGCAAACGACAGGGGCTACTGAAAAACTGTTTTTT
v_gene: TRBV25-1; j_gene: TRBJ1-6; d_gene: .; len: 13; abundance: .; CDR3aa: CASSEWSDSPLHF; CDR3nt: TGTGCCAGCAGTGAATGGTCGGATTCACCCCTCCACTTT
v_gene: TRBV10-2; j_gene: TRBJ1-2; d_gene: TRBD1; len: 13; abundance: .; CDR3aa: CASSATGNYGYTF; CDR3nt: TGCGCCAGCAGCGCGACAGGGAACTATGGCTACACCTTC
v_gene: TRBV28; j_gene: TRBJ1-1; d_gene: .; len: 13; abundance: .; CDR3aa: CASSSPPGGVAFF; CDR3nt: TGTGCCAGCAGTTCCCCCCCGGGGGGTGTAGCTTTCTTT
v_gene: TRBV9; j_gene: TRBJ1-5; d_gene: TRBD1; len: 14; abundance: .; CDR3aa: CASSDQGGMQPQHF; CDR3nt: TGTGCCAGCAGCGATCAGGGGGGGATGCAGCCCCAGCATTTT
v_gene: TRBV19; j_gene: TRBJ1-5; d_gene: .; len: 16; abundance: .; CDR3aa: CASSIRRGMGNQPQHF; CDR3nt: TGTGCCAGTAGTATACGGAGGGGAATGGGCAATCAGCCCCAGCATTTT
v_gene: TRBV4-2; j_gene: TRBJ2-7; d_gene: .; len: 17; abundance: .; CDR3aa: CASSQDVQRLRLYEQYF; CDR3nt: TGTGCCAGCAGCCAAGATGTTCAGCGACTTAGGCTCTACGAGCAGTACTTC
v_gene: TRBV7-3; j_gene: TRBJ2-1; d_gene: .; len: 14; abundance: .; CDR3aa: CASSLVGTYNEQFF; CDR3nt: TGTGCCAGCAGCTTGGTCGGGACCTACAATGAGCAGTTCTTC
v_gene: TRBV28; j_gene: TRBJ1-5; d_gene: .; len: 14; abundance: once; CDR3aa: CASSEWGRNGPQHF; CDR3nt: TGTGCCAGCAGTGAGTGGGGCCGAAATGGGCCCCAGCATTTT
v_gene: TRBV30; j_gene: TRBJ2-7; d_gene: TRBD2; len: 15; abundance: once; CDR3aa: CAWSVPGGSTYEQYF; CDR3nt: TGTGCCTGGAGTGTACCGGGCGGGAGTACCTACGAGCAGTACTTC
v_gene: TRBV19; j_gene: TRBJ1-2; d_gene: .; len: 12; abundance: .; CDR3aa: CASSADTYGYTF; CDR3nt: TGTGCCAGTAGTGCTGACACCTATGGCTACACCTTC
v_gene: TRBV24-1; j_gene: TRBJ2-7; d_gene: .; len: 12; abundance: once; CDR3aa: CATSEDHYEQYF; CDR3nt: TGTGCCACCAGTGAAGACCACTACGAGCAGTACTTC
v_gene: TRBV19; j_gene: TRBJ2-5; d_gene: .; len: 13; abundance: .; CDR3aa: CASSRDRGSDQYF; CDR3nt: TGTGCCAGTAGTCGCGACAGAGGGTCGGACCAGTACTTC
v_gene: TRBV6-4; j_gene: TRBJ2-1; d_gene: .; len: 15; abundance: once; CDR3aa: CASSEEGGGHNEQFF; CDR3nt: TGTGCCAGCAGTGAAGAGGGAGGAGGCCACAATGAGCAGTTCTTC
v_gene: TRBV9; j_gene: TRBJ1-1; d_gene: TRBD1; len: 16; abundance: few; CDR3aa: CASSEGQGAWNTEAFF; CDR3nt: TGTGCCAGCAGCGAGGGACAGGGGGCCTGGAACACTGAAGCTTTCTTT
v_gene: TRBV6-5; j_gene: TRBJ2-5; d_gene: .; len: 14; abundance: .; CDR3aa: CASSSLGITETQYF; CDR3nt: TGTGCCAGCAGTTCACTAGGAATTACAGAGACCCAGTACTTC
v_gene: TRBV28; j_gene: TRBJ1-2; d_gene: .; len: 13; abundance: .; CDR3aa: CASSSTQHYGYTF; CDR3nt: TGTGCCAGCAGTTCGACACAACACTATGGCTACACCTTC
v_gene: TRBV15; j_gene: TRBJ2-3; d_gene: .; len: 19; abundance: .; CDR3aa: CATSSPKGLASFRPDTQYF; CDR3nt: TGTGCCACCAGCAGCCCGAAGGGTCTAGCGTCCTTCCGGCCAGATACGCAGTATTTT
v_gene: TRBV25-1; j_gene: TRBJ1-6; d_gene: TRBD1; len: 15; abundance: .; CDR3aa: CASSEGTVDNSPLHF; CDR3nt: TGTGCCAGCAGTGAGGGGACAGTTGATAATTCACCCCTCCACTTT
v_gene: TRBV5-6; j_gene: TRBJ2-1; d_gene: .; len: 12; abundance: .; CDR3aa: CASSLSNNEQFF; CDR3nt: TGTGCCAGCAGCCTTAGTAACAATGAGCAGTTCTTC
v_gene: TRBV5-1; j_gene: TRBJ2-5; d_gene: TRBD2; len: 16; abundance: .; CDR3aa: CASSSGAGYDQETQYF; CDR3nt: TGCGCCAGCAGCTCCGGAGCGGGGTATGACCAAGAGACCCAGTACTTC
v_gene: TRBV6-6; j_gene: TRBJ1-4; d_gene: .; len: 15; abundance: .; CDR3aa: CASSYSSQDNEKLFF; CDR3nt: TGTGCCAGCAGTTACTCGAGCCAGGATAATGAAAAACTGTTTTTT
v_gene: TRBV7-6; j_gene: TRBJ1-3; d_gene: .; len: 16; abundance: .; CDR3aa: CASSGRHKGAGNTIYF; CDR3nt: TGTGCCAGCAGCGGACGACATAAGGGAGCCGGAAACACCATATATTTT
v_gene: TRBV19; j_gene: TRBJ1-5; d_gene: TRBD1; len: 17; abundance: once; CDR3aa: CASSVNRGPASNQPQHF; CDR3nt: TGTGCCAGTAGTGTTAACAGGGGCCCGGCTAGCAATCAGCCCCAGCATTTT
v_gene: TRBV28; j_gene: TRBJ2-7; d_gene: TRBD1; len: 15; abundance: .; CDR3aa: CASSTGTGFPYEQYF; CDR3nt: TGTGCCAGCAGTACCGGGACAGGGTTTCCCTACGAGCAGTACTTC
v_gene: TRBV28; j_gene: TRBJ2-7; d_gene: TRBD1; len: 15; abundance: .; CDR3aa: CASSLIGQGAYEQYF; CDR3nt: TGTGCCAGCAGTTTAATAGGCCAGGGGGCTTACGAGCAGTACTTC
v_gene: TRBV13; j_gene: TRBJ2-1; d_gene: .; len: 14; abundance: once; CDR3aa: CASSQRLAYNEQFF; CDR3nt: TGTGCCAGCAGCCAGAGACTAGCCTACAATGAGCAGTTCTTC